The present TCR beta chain was sequenced within a study of Ad26.COV2.S vaccination and SARS-CoV-2 variants. General study points: Among vaccine recipients, spike-specific TCR breadth exceeded that of placebo recipients.

CDR1 and CDR2 (germline): SGDLS, YYNGEE. CDR3 length: 12 amino acids. Trimming cost V 4 bases and J 6 bases, with 11 bases left between them. Assay: immunoSEQ multiplex PCR; the TCRdb copy retains only in-frame clones and omits some. The repertoire consists of under 95,000 clones, with approximately 82% occurring once and the leading ten covering about a sixth. Remarks on this clone: Its target is not known.

This receptor was obtained from a human donor who had recovered from COVID-19. The chain is built from TRBV9 and TRBJ2-7; tentative D call: TRBD1 (5 bases). The sample here was peripheral blood, taken after recovery from COVID-19. The CDR3 nucleotides read TGTGCCAGCAGCTATCTCACAGGCGAGCAGTACTTC. This encodes CASSYLTGEQYF.